The rows below give T cell receptor beta chains drawn from one sample of a study of early T cells in non-severe SARS-CoV-2 infection. Using its own MiXCR run on the 5' RACE reads, TCRdb lists one record per CDR3 protein. Among about 70,000 distinct CDR3 sequences, 10% were seen once, and the ten largest hold about 14%. The sequences come from whole blood, collected at baseline. These receptors came from an adult who was a healthcare worker with PCR-confirmed SARS-CoV-2 infection or an uninfected control (not recorded which). Each CDR3 is given with its conserved first and last residue. A D gene is named only where the DNA matches it firmly. Expanded clones get a size class; other rows say once, few or many, or leave the size out.

D,J,V,size,CDR3,DNA
-,TRBJ2-1,TRBV19,many,CASSMFHEQFF,TGTGCCAGTAGTATGTTCCATGAGCAGTTCTTC
-,TRBJ2-1,TRBV7-2,-,CASSLAGNLRWNEQFF,TGTGCCAGCAGCTTAGCCGGGAACTTGAGATGGAATGAGCAGTTCTTC
TRBD2,TRBJ2-5,TRBV7-3,many,CASSSTGTSGGGETQYF,TGTGCCAGCAGCTCAACCGGGACTAGCGGAGGAGGGGAGACCCAGTACTTC
-,TRBJ1-2,TRBV19,many,CASSITGKSRVYGYTF,TGTGCCAGTAGTATAACAGGGAAAAGCAGAGTCTATGGCTACACCTTC
TRBD1,TRBJ2-7,TRBV7-4,many,CASSLVAKDRVTYEQYF,TGTGCCAGCAGCTTAGTCGCTAAGGACAGGGTAACCTACGAGCAGTACTTC
-,TRBJ2-2,TRBV29-1,-,CSVDRGPTGELFF,TGCAGCGTTGACCGGGGGCCCACCGGGGAGCTGTTTTTT
TRBD1,TRBJ2-7,TRBV6-2/TRBV6-3,few,CASSYLSQGMGEQYF,TGTGCCAGCAGTTACTTATCACAGGGGATGGGCGAGCAGTACTTC
-,TRBJ1-1,TRBV11-2,few,CASSLAGGPPFF,TGTGCCAGCAGCTTAGCCGGAGGTCCGCCTTTCTTT
TRBD1,TRBJ2-7,TRBV7-2,-,CASSPRRRTGVYEQYF,TGTGCCAGCAGCCCCCGCCGAAGGACAGGGGTATACGAGCAGTACTTC
-,TRBJ2-3,TRBV7-2,few,CASSTGTGSTLRDTQYF,TGTGCCAGCAGCACCGGTACGGGGTCCACCTTAAGGGATACGCAGTATTTT
TRBD2,TRBJ2-1,TRBV5-1,-,CASSLAKDSGGYNEQFF,TGCGCCAGCAGCTTGGCCAAAGATTCGGGGGGCTACAATGAGCAGTTCTTC
TRBD1,TRBJ1-6,TRBV28,few,CASSFHPGGRNSPLHF,TGTGCCAGCAGTTTTCACCCAGGGGGCCGAAATTCACCCCTCCACTTT
-,TRBJ2-3,TRBV28,few,CASSFIGTARGTQYF,TGTGCCAGCAGTTTTATCGGGACGGCTCGGGGTACGCAGTATTTT
-,TRBJ1-2,TRBV2,many,CASRPQGNYGYTF,TGTGCCAGCAGGCCCCAGGGGAACTATGGCTACACCTTC
TRBD1,TRBJ1-5,TRBV18,many,CASSEKGGQPQHF,TGTGCCAGCTCGGAGAAAGGGGGCCAGCCCCAGCATTTT
-,TRBJ2-3,TRBV6-2/TRBV6-3,many,CASSEDRHTDTQYF,TGTGCCAGCAGCGAGGACAGACACACAGATACGCAGTATTTT
-,TRBJ1-4,TRBV7-2,-,CASSTYGRGEKLFF,TGTGCCAGCAGCACTTATGGACGAGGTGAAAAACTGTTTTTT
-,TRBJ2-1,TRBV14,few,CASSHGRGRPYNEQFF,TGTGCCAGCAGCCATGGCAGGGGTCGGCCCTACAATGAGCAGTTCTTC
-,TRBJ2-1,TRBV6-2/TRBV6-3,few,CASAGATEQFF,TGTGCCAGCGCCGGGGCCACCGAGCAGTTCTTC
-,TRBJ1-1,TRBV4-3,-,CASSQEYAREAFF,TGCGCCAGCAGCCAAGAATATGCCCGTGAAGCTTTCTTT
-,TRBJ2-4,TRBV12-3/TRBV12-4,many,CASSPGGGRSGIYIQYF,TGTGCCAGCAGCCCAGGGGGCGGGAGGTCCGGGATATACATTCAGTACTTC
-,TRBJ2-1,TRBV19,many,CASRQIGRGNEQFF,TGTGCCAGTAGGCAAATAGGACGTGGCAATGAGCAGTTCTTC
TRBD1,TRBJ2-7,TRBV29-1,many,CSGGTAFYEQYF,TGCAGCGGGGGGACAGCTTTCTACGAGCAGTACTTC
-,TRBJ1-1,TRBV7-3,few,CASSPMGRRDTEAFF,TGTGCCAGCAGCCCGATGGGACGGAGGGACACTGAAGCTTTCTTT
-,TRBJ2-3,TRBV25-1,-,CASRKTGLRDTQYF,TGTGCCAGCAGAAAAACAGGGCTTAGGGATACGCAGTATTTT
TRBD2,TRBJ2-3,TRBV29-1,few,CSVGTSKSDTQYF,TGCAGCGTTGGGACTAGCAAGTCAGATACGCAGTATTTT
-,TRBJ1-2,TRBV5-1,many,CASRPDSQDGYTF,TGCGCCAGCAGGCCGGACAGCCAAGATGGCTACACCTTC
TRBD1,TRBJ2-7,TRBV25-1,many,CASSEGTGSRAYEQYF,TGTGCCAGCAGTGAAGGGACAGGGAGTAGGGCCTACGAGCAGTACTTC
TRBD1,TRBJ2-1,TRBV6-5,few,CASIRTGRGLYNEQFF,TGTGCCAGCATAAGGACGGGCAGGGGGCTCTACAATGAGCAGTTCTTC
-,TRBJ2-3,TRBV5-4,-,CASSSRDKDTQYF,TGTGCCAGCAGCTCCCGGGACAAAGATACGCAGTATTTT
-,TRBJ1-1,TRBV5-1,many,CASSLGRPTVEVFF,TGCGCCAGCAGCTTGGGTCGCCCGACAGTTGAGGTTTTCTTT
TRBD1,TRBJ2-6,TRBV7-9,-,CASSQDRGNVLTF,TGTGCCAGCAGCCAAGACAGGGGCAACGTCCTGACTTTC
-,TRBJ1-6,TRBV7-2,many,CASSLGGQPSYNSPLHF,TGTGCCAGCAGCTTAGGGGGCCAGCCGTCCTATAATTCACCCCTCCACTTT
-,TRBJ1-1,TRBV10-3,many,CAIRDSGSLNTEAFF,TGTGCCATCAGGGACAGCGGTTCCCTGAACACTGAAGCTTTCTTT
-,TRBJ2-3,TRBV27,-,CASSWYRGTDTQYF,TGTGCCAGCAGTTGGTATAGGGGTACAGATACGCAGTATTTT
-,TRBJ2-2,TRBV25-1,many,CASSESGGRTGELFF,TGTGCCAGCAGTGAATCAGGAGGCCGAACCGGGGAGCTGTTTTTT
TRBD2,TRBJ2-7,TRBV12-3/TRBV12-4,-,CASSLRASGLDEQYF,TGTGCCAGCAGTTTAAGGGCTAGCGGGCTGGACGAGCAGTACTTC
-,TRBJ2-1,TRBV12-3/TRBV12-4,many,CASRLSTAYNEQFF,TGTGCCAGCAGACTGTCGACAGCCTACAATGAGCAGTTCTTC
-,TRBJ2-1,TRBV20-1,many,CSAKDGLAESSYNEQFF,TGCAGTGCTAAGGACGGGCTAGCTGAAAGCTCCTACAATGAGCAGTTCTTC
TRBD2,TRBJ2-5,TRBV11-2,-,CASSSQREGRVETQYF,TGTGCCAGCAGCTCCCAGCGGGAGGGCCGAGTGGAGACCCAGTACTTC
-,TRBJ2-2,TRBV7-9,many,CASSLGLETGELFF,TGTGCCAGCAGCTTGGGACTCGAAACCGGGGAGCTGTTTTTT
-,TRBJ1-1,TRBV6-5,few,CASSSLRLRTEAFF,TGTGCCAGCAGTTCATTAAGGCTGCGCACTGAAGCTTTCTTT
-,TRBJ2-7,TRBV4-3,many,CASSQDFEASYEQYF,TGCGCCAGCAGCCAAGATTTTGAGGCCTCCTACGAGCAGTACTTC
-,TRBJ2-1,TRBV28,-,CASSPSGVGHNEQFF,TGTGCCAGCAGTCCCTCGGGAGTGGGGCACAATGAGCAGTTCTTC
TRBD1,TRBJ2-5,TRBV20-1,many,CSASQGQGRKTQYF,TGCAGTGCTAGTCAGGGACAGGGTAGGAAGACCCAGTACTTC